This entry concerns a single T cell receptor beta chain. Other DNA variants within this sample encode the same CDR3. Assay: immunoSEQ multiplex PCR; the TCRdb copy retains only in-frame clones and omits some. The data show 90,000 to 100,000 clones, 80% to 90% seen once. The sample is drawn from a study of T cell responses to AZD1222 COVID-19 vaccine. This TCR was recovered from an adult in good health. The sample in question was peripheral blood, obtained on day 0 of AZD1222 vaccination.

The CDR3: CSVPRAGGYTF. In DNA form, the CDR3 reads TGCAGTGTTCCGCGGGCGGGTGGCTACACCTTC. The chain joins TRBV20-1 to TRBJ1-2, with D uncertain. This CDR3 spans 11 amino acids. The ends were cut back, 7 bases at V and 7 bases at J, with 13 bases in the middle. CDR1 and CDR2 (germline): DFQATT, SNEGSKA (reference sequence).